What follows are 32 T cell receptor beta chains derived from one specimen sequenced in a study of blood T cell repertoires in COVID-19. Clones were sequenced by immunoSEQ multiplex PCR, and TCRdb holds only the in-frame ones, with some missing. The data hold 95,000 to 120,000 clones, with about 83% observed a single time. The sequenced sample was peripheral blood. The receptor set was obtained from a woman in her 70s with acute or convalescent COVID-19.

V and J are TRBV6-1 and TRBJ1-5; 8 nucleotides align to TRBD1. The junction had 6 bases not matched to a gene; V was cut back by 4 bases and J by 1 base. There are 16 residues in the CDR3. Germline V gene sequence: CDR1 MNHNS, CDR2 SASEGT. In DNA form, the CDR3 reads TGTGCCAGCAGTGGACAGGGGCCTTTGAGCAATCAGCCCCAGCATTTT. It codes for CASSGQGPLSNQPQHF.

This chain joins TRBV27 and TRBJ2-7; 9 bases match TRBD1. The CDR3 is made up of 15 amino acids. Germline-derived CDR1 and CDR2 are MNHEY and SMNVEV (reference sequence). The V and J ends lost 3 bases and 4 bases, in that order; junction bases with no gene match: 7. The CDR3 bases are TGTGCCAGCAGTTTTCCCGTGGACAGGGGATACGAGCAGTACTTC. Encoded protein: CASSFPVDRGYEQYF.

The chain couples TRBV19 to TRBJ2-4; a possible D gene is TRBD1 (6 bases). Germline CDR1 reads LNHDA; CDR2 reads SQIVND (reference sequence). This CDR3 region has 14 residues. The V end was cut by 5 bases, the J end by 0 bases, with 8 bases between. Here the CDR3 reads CASSHRVAKNIQYF. In DNA form, the CDR3 reads TGTGCCAGTAGTCACAGGGTAGCCAAAAACATTCAGTACTTC.

Only one count was recorded for this clone. The chain employs TRBV28 and TRBJ2-2, with 11 positions matching TRBD1. The V segment lost 4 bases and the J segment 6 bases; nucleotides outside the gene matches: 4. The germline V gene encodes CDR1 MDHEN and CDR2 SYDVKM. The CDR3 consists of 15 residues. The CDR3 DNA reads TGTGCCAGCAGTTGGGACAGGGGGGTTGCCGGGGAGCTGTTTTTT. This gives the protein CASSWDRGVAGELFF.

V is TRBV7-9 and J is TRBJ1-2; 10 bases fit TRBD1. Per germline, CDR1 SEHNR and CDR2 FQNEAQ (reference sequence). The CDR3 totals 15 residues. V dropped 6 bases and J dropped 8; count of bases not matched to a gene: 12. In nucleotides, the CDR3 is TGTGCCAGCAGTTTATTCCGGGACAGGGGAACGGGCTACACCTTC. It is translated as CASSLFRDRGTGYTF.

For the CDR3, the DNA is TGTGCCAGCAGCGTAGGACAGGCTGGGTCCTCTGGAAACACCATATATTTT. This translates into CASSVGQAGSSGNTIYF. The chain combines TRBV9 with TRBJ1-3; D perhaps matches TRBD1 (6 bases). Germline CDR1 and CDR2: SGDLS and YYNGEE. Trimming left V 0 bases short and J 0 bases short, with 13 bases between. This CDR3 region has 17 residues.

The chain carries TRBV2 and TRBJ2-5; tentatively, D is TRBD1 (6 bases). The CDR3 is 15 amino acids. With 6 bases removed from V and 4 bases from J, the gap between germline ends came to 18 bases. Per the germline V gene, CDR1 is SNHLY and CDR2 is FYNNEI. The CDR3 loop is CASRRYVQGTETQYF. In nucleotides, the CDR3 is TGTGCCAGCAGGCGCTATGTACAGGGTACAGAGACCCAGTACTTC. The full variable domain, completed using reference TRBV2 and TRBJ2-5, is EPEVTQTPSHQVTQMGQEVILRCVPISNHLYFYWYRQILGQKVEFLVSFYNNEISEKSEIFDDQFSVERPDGSNFTLKIRSTKLEDSAMYFCASRRYVQGTETQYFGPGTRLLVL.

The rearrangement links TRBV30 to TRBJ2-2, with 8 bases identical to TRBD2. Per germline, CDR1 GTSNPN and CDR2 SVGIG (reference sequence). V lost 5 bases, J lost 4 bases, and 12 bases stayed unmatched. This CDR3 region has 16 residues. CDR3 residues: CAWSAPGTSFTGELFF. The CDR3 nucleotides read TGTGCCTGGTCCGCGCCGGGGACTAGTTTCACCGGGGAGCTGTTTTTT.

The gene calls are TRBV7-2 and TRBJ1-2; 8 bases line up with TRBD1. Trimming at V came to 7 bases and at J to 4 bases, leaving 11 bases not matched to a gene. The V gene's germline CDR1 is SGHTA and CDR2 FQGNSA. CDR3 length: 15 residues. The CDR3 coding sequence is TGTGCCAGCAACACAAACAGGGGGAGGGGCTATGGCTACACCTTC. Its translation is CASNTNRGRGYGYTF.

The V call is TRBV3-1 (or the pseudogene TRBV3-2), the J call TRBJ1-6; D gene unclear. Germline assignment: CDR1 LGHDT and CDR2 YNNKEL (reference sequence). Trimming pared 3 bases from V and 13 bases from J, leaving 10 bases between. The CDR3 length is 12 residues. CDR3 in DNA: TGTGCCAGCAGCCAGTCGGGTCCCCCCCTCCACTTT. This codes for CASSQSGPPLHF.

The chain recombines TRBV28 with TRBJ1-1; 9 positions match TRBD1. V dropped 3 bases and J dropped 4; count of bases not matched to a gene: 9. The CDR3 totals 16 residues. CDR1 and CDR2 from the germline V gene are MDHEN and SYDVKM. CDR3 protein: CASSLPRTGARTEAFF. The CDR3 DNA follows: TGTGCCAGCAGTTTGCCCCGGACAGGGGCCCGCACTGAAGCTTTCTTT.

This sequence joins TRBV4-2 and TRBJ1-5; no firm D call. Trimming took 1 base from V and 5 from J, leaving 12 bases between them. The CDR3 loop spans 15 amino acids. Germline V gene sequence: CDR1 LGHNA, CDR2 YNFKEQ. CDR3 nucleotides: TGTGCCAGCAGCCAAGGGGGAGTGGAGGATCAGCCCCAGCATTTT. Its translation is CASSQGGVEDQPQHF.

The rearrangement links TRBV29-1 to TRBJ1-2; 9 bases align to TRBD1. Germline V lookup: CDR1 SQVTM, CDR2 ANQGSEA. Trimming cost V 4 bases and J 3 bases; bases outside gene matches: 3. This CDR3 has 13 residues. CDR3 region: CSVGRQGDYGYTF. In DNA form, the CDR3 reads TGCAGCGTTGGGCGACAGGGGGACTATGGCTACACCTTC. Complete variable domain (other parts from reference TRBV29-1 and TRBJ1-2): SAVISQKPSRDICQRGTSLTIQCQVDSQVTMMFWYRQQPGQSLTLIATANQGSEATYESGFVIDKFPISRPNLTFSTLTVSNMSPEDSSIYLCSVGRQGDYGYTFGSGTRLTVV.

This chain uses TRBV11-2 with TRBJ2-7; 11 bases match TRBD2. This CDR3 is 15 amino acids long. V was clipped by 0 bases and J by 6 bases; unmatched bases: 4. Germline V lookup: CDR1 SGHAT, CDR2 FQNNGV. The CDR3 DNA is TGTGCCAGCAGCTTAGAACTAGCGGGAGTTTCCGAGCAGTACTTC. Amino acid sequence: CASSLELAGVSEQYF.

This chain uses TRBV6-6 with TRBJ2-2, with D perhaps matching TRBD2 (5 bases). The germline V and J ends were trimmed by 2 bases and 6 bases, with 10 bases remaining between them. Germline assignment: CDR1 MNHNY and CDR2 SVGAGI (reference sequence). The CDR3 covers 14 residues. This CDR3 is CASSYLVEAGELFF. The CDR3 nucleotides are TGTGCCAGCAGTTACCTGGTGGAGGCCGGGGAGCTGTTTTTT.

The chain links TRBV9 to TRBJ2-1; TRBD2 matches at 11 bases. Germline CDR1 SGDLS, CDR2 YYNGEE. V lost 0 bases to trimming and J lost 0 bases; unmatched junction nucleotides: 5. The CDR3 totals 18 residues. The CDR3: CASSVELAGAYSYNEQFF. As DNA, the CDR3 is TGTGCCAGCAGCGTAGAACTAGCGGGGGCTTACTCCTACAATGAGCAGTTCTTC.

This clone was seen just once. The rearrangement uses TRBV7-9 and TRBJ2-7, with TRBD2 identical over 8 bases. CDR3 size: 16 residues. J lost 0 bases, V lost 4 bases, and 8 bases had no gene match. Germline V gene sequence: CDR1 SEHNR, CDR2 FQNEAQ (reference sequence). CDR3 DNA: TGTGCCAGCAGCTCCATACTAGCGGCCCCCTCCTACGAGCAGTACTTC. Its protein is CASSSILAAPSYEQYF.

The chain links TRBV6-5 to TRBJ2-2, with a weak D call TRBD1 (6 bases). With 0 bases removed from V and 1 base from J, the gap between germline ends came to 9 bases. Germline CDR1 reads MNHEY; CDR2 reads SVGAGI. This CDR3 contains 16 residues. CDR3 sequence (DNA): TGTGCCAGCAGTTACTCGACAGGATGGAACACCGGGGAGCTGTTTTTT. It is translated as CASSYSTGWNTGELFF.

This clone was counted between two and nine times. The J gene is TRBJ2-3, the V gene TRBV4-3; 10 bases agree with TRBD2. V trimming: 4 bases; J trimming: 1 base; junction bases outside the gene matches: 8. The CDR3 consists of 17 residues. Germline CDR1 LGHNA, CDR2 YSLEER. CDR3 sequence: CASSPIGLAEGTDTQYF. DNA for the CDR3: TGCGCCAGCAGCCCTATTGGACTAGCGGAGGGCACAGATACGCAGTATTTT.

The V gene is TRBV9, the J gene TRBJ2-1; D is unresolved. CDR1 is SGDLS and CDR2 is YYNGEE in the germline V gene. With 0 bases removed from V and 10 bases from J, the gap between germline ends came to 8 bases. The CDR3 loop spans 12 amino acids. The CDR3 region has the DNA TGTGCCAGCAGCGTAGACGCCGGGGAGCAGTTCTTC. As protein: CASSVDAGEQFF.

The chain joins TRBV11-2 to TRBJ2-7; 15 nucleotides agree with TRBD2. Germline V gene data show CDR1 as SGHAT and CDR2 as FQNNGV. The CDR3 length is 17 residues. J gave up 3 bases and V 5 bases, and 8 bases lay outside the gene matches. The CDR3 is CASSQGLAGGSVYEQYF. For the CDR3, the DNA is TGTGCCAGCAGCCAGGGACTAGCGGGAGGTTCTGTCTACGAGCAGTACTTC.

The rearrangement links TRBV6-6 to TRBJ1-3; D is perhaps TRBD1 (6 bases). CDR1 is MNHNY, CDR2 SVGAGI, per germline (reference sequence). The CDR3 has 16 amino acids. Between the trimmed V and J ends, which lost 0 bases and 9 bases, there was a span of 18 bases. The CDR3 here is CASSYSGSRGGLTIYF. The CDR3 DNA reads as TGTGCCAGCAGTTACTCGGGGTCCAGGGGCGGGCTCACCATATATTTT.

V is TRBV5-1 and J is TRBJ2-2, with TRBD1 identical over 10 bases. This CDR3 is 17 amino acids long. Germline trimming cut 6 bases from V and 4 bases from J; bases unmatched to any gene: 12. The germline V gene encodes CDR1 SGHRS and CDR2 YFSETQ. CDR3 region: CASTRPGTGVSTGELFF. DNA of the CDR3: TGCGCCAGCACCCGTCCCGGGACAGGGGTGAGCACCGGGGAGCTGTTTTTT. The complete variable domain, with remaining parts taken from reference TRBV5-1 and TRBJ2-2, reads KAGVTQTPRYLIKTRGQQVTLSCSPISGHRSVSWYQQTPGQGLQFLFEYFSETQRNKGNFPGRFSGRQFSNSRSEMNVSTLELGDSALYLCASTRPGTGVSTGELFFGEGSRLTVL.

In this sample, this clone turned up once. The chain has TRBV19 and TRBJ2-1, with unresolved D. Germline V gene lookup returns CDR1 LNHDA and CDR2 SQIVND (reference sequence). V was clipped by 2 bases and J by 3 bases, with 8 bases between them. The CDR3 runs 14 residues. DNA for the CDR3: TGTGCCAGTAGTATATCCCCCAGCTACAATGAGCAGTTCTTC. Translating it yields CASSISPSYNEQFF. The whole variable domain, remainder taken from reference TRBV19 and TRBJ2-1, is DGGITQSPKYLFRKEGQNVTLSCEQNLNHDAMYWYRQDPGQGLRLIYYSQIVNDFQKGDIAEGYSVSREKKESFPLTVTSAQKNPTAFYLCASSISPSYNEQFFGPGTRLTVL.

This chain links TRBV27 with TRBJ2-2; D is unclear. Germline CDR1 is MNHEY and CDR2 is SMNVEV (reference sequence). This CDR3 spans 15 amino acids. The germline V and J ends were trimmed by 5 bases and 3 bases, with 13 bases remaining between them. The CDR3 reads CASSQRLLHTGELFF. As DNA, the CDR3 is TGTGCCAGCAGTCAACGACTCCTACACACCGGGGAGCTGTTTTTT.

This chain links TRBV7-9 with TRBJ1-1, with D unresolved. Germline values: CDR1 SEHNR, CDR2 FQNEAQ (reference sequence). Trimming shortened V by 4 bases and J by 3 bases, and 6 bases separated the two germline ends. CDR3 length equals 12 residues. The CDR3 loop reads CASSSYYTEAFF. The DNA of the CDR3 is TGTGCCAGCAGCTCCTATTACACTGAAGCTTTCTTT.

The chain combines TRBV28 with TRBJ1-1; D is possibly TRBD1 (5 bases). The V gene's germline CDR1 is MDHEN and CDR2 SYDVKM. The CDR3 spans 14 residues. Trimming removed 1 base from V and 10 bases from J, with 16 bases in between. The CDR3 loop is CASSLSGSPQGAFF. As DNA, the CDR3 is TGTGCCAGCAGTTTATCCGGGTCCCCCCAGGGAGCTTTCTTT. Full variable domain (missing parts from reference TRBV28 and TRBJ1-1): DVKVTQSSRYLVKRTGEKVFLECVQDMDHENMFWYRQDPGLGLRLIYFSYDVKMKEKGDIPEGYSVSREKKERFSLILESASTNQTSMYLCASSLSGSPQGAFFGQGTRLTVV.

V usage is TRBV7-8 and J usage is TRBJ1-3; D is ambiguous. V was clipped by 2 bases and J by 0 bases, with 8 bases between them. This CDR3 region has 15 residues. From germline, CDR1 is SGHVS and CDR2 FQNEAQ. The CDR3 nucleotides are TGTGCCAGCAGCTTATACGACATCTCTGGAAACACCATATATTTT. Its translation is CASSLYDISGNTIYF.

This clone was detected only a few times. V and J are TRBV19 and TRBJ1-1; D is possibly TRBD1 (5 bases). CDR3 length equals 13 residues. Germline V CDR1 and CDR2: LNHDA, SQIVND (reference sequence). Trimming left V 5 bases short and J 1 base short, with 8 bases between. The CDR3 spells CASSWGPNTEAFF. The DNA for the CDR3 is TGTGCCAGTAGTTGGGGCCCGAACACTGAAGCTTTCTTT.

The V call is TRBV6-6, the J call TRBJ1-1; TRBD1 agrees at 8 bases. Germline CDR1 reads MNHNY; CDR2 reads SVGAGI (reference sequence). This CDR3 has 14 amino acids. V was clipped by 6 bases and J by 5 bases; unmatched bases: 8. CDR3 bases: TGTGCCAGCAGAACAGGGGGTCGAGGTACTGAAGCTTTCTTT. The encoded protein is CASRTGGRGTEAFF.

The chain couples TRBV11-2 to TRBJ1-2; the D is unclear. CDR1 and CDR2 from the germline V gene are SGHAT and FQNNGV. V lost 1 base, J lost 4 bases, and 4 bases lay in between. The CDR3 consists of 12 residues. The CDR3 DNA follows: TGTGCCAGCAGCTTAGTCGGCTATGGCTACACCTTC. Translated, it gives CASSLVGYGYTF.

J is TRBJ2-3 and V is TRBV27; 16 bases line up with TRBD2. V was clipped by 3 bases and J by 1 base; unmatched bases: 4. The germline CDR1 and CDR2 sequences are MNHEY and SMNVEV (reference sequence). This CDR3 has 18 amino acids. The CDR3 sequence: CASSFYGTSGRGTDTQYF. The CDR3 DNA sequence: TGTGCCAGCAGTTTTTACGGGACTAGCGGGAGGGGCACAGATACGCAGTATTTT.